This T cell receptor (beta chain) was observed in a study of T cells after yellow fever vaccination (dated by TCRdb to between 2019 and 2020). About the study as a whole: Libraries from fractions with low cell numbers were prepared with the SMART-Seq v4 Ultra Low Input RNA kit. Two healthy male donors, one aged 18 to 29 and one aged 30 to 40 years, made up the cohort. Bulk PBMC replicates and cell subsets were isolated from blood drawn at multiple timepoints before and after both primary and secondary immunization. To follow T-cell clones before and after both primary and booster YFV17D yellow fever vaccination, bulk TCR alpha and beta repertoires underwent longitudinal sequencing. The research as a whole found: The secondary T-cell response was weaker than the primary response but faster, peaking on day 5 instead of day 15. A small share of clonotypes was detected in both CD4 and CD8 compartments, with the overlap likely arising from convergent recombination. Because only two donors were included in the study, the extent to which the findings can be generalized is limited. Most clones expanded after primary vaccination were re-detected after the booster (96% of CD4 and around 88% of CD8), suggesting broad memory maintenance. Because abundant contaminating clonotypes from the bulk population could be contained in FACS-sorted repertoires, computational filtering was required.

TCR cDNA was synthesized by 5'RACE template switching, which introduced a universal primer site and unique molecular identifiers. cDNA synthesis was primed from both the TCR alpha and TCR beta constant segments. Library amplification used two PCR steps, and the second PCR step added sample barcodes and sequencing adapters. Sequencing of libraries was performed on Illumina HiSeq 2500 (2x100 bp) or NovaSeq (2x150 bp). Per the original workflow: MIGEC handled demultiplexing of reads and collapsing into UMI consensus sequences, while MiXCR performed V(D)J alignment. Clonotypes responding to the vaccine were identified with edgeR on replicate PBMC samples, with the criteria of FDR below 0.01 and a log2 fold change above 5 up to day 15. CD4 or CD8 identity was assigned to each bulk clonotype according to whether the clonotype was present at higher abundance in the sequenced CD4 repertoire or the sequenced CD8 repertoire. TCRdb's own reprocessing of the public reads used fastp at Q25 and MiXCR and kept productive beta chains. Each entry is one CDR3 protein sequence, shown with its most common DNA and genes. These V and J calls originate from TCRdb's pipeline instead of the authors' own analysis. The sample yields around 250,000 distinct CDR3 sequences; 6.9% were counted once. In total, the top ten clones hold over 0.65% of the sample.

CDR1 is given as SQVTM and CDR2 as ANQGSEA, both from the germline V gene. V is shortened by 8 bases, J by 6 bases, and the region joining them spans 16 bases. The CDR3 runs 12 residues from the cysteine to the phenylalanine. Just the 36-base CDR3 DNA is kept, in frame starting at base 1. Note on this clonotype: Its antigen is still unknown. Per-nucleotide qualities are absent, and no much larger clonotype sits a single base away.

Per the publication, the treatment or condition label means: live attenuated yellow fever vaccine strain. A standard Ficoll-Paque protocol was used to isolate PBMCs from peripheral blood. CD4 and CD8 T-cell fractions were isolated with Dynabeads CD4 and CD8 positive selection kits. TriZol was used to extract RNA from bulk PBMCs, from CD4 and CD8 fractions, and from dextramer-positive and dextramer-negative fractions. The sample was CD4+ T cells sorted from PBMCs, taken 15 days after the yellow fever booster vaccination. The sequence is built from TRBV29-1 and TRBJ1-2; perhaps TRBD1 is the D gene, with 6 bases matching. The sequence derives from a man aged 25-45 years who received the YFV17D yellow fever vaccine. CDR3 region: CSLATGKNGYTF. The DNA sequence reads TGCAGCTTAGCGACAGGAAAAAATGGCTACACCTTC. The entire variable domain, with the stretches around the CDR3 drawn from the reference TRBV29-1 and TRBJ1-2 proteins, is SAVISQKPSRDICQRGTSLTIQCQVDSQVTMMFWYRQQPGQSLTLIATANQGSEATYESGFVIDKFPISRPNLTFSTLTVSNMSPEDSSIYLCSLATGKNGYTFGSGTRLTVV.